This is a list of T cell receptor beta chains from one sample in a study of cytomegalovirus exposure and HLA in healthy donors. Only in-frame clones appear in the TCRdb table, and some are missing; sequencing was by immunoSEQ multiplex PCR. The table includes approximately 110,000 clones, roughly 90% detected once. Sequencing was done on a sample of PBMCs. All receptors come from a young woman in good health and CMV-seronegative. CDR3s include the opening cysteine and the closing phenylalanine or tryptophan. Clone size is not always given. Where it is, it says once, few, many or a class for expanded clones.

TRBJ1-2	NA	TRBV28	CASIQTGIYGYTF
TRBJ2-7	NA	TRBV5-4	CASSLYSSYEQYF
TRBJ1-4	NA	TRBV29-1	CSVEVAGSNEKLFF
TRBJ2-7	NA	TRBV9	CASSPRDYSYEQYF
TRBJ1-2	NA	TRBV29-1	CSVEDRVVQGVGKDYGYTF
TRBJ2-7	few	TRBV7-9	CASSLAGRDEQYF
TRBJ2-1	NA	TRBV5-6	CASSLAGGRPSRPDEQFF
TRBJ1-2	NA	TRBV28	CASSSTAGGANYGYTF
TRBJ2-2	NA	TRBV5-1	CASSPGTSGPGELFF
TRBJ2-7	NA	TRBV19	CASSEGYEQYF
TRBJ2-2	NA	TRBV6-4	CASSGTSTGELFF
TRBJ1-6	NA	TRBV28	CASRRDRGISPLHF
TRBJ1-2	few	TRBV19	CAAFPGQGATGYTF
TRBJ2-5	NA	TRBV13	CASSLVRGGQETQYF
TRBJ2-3	NA	TRBV5-1	CASSLLAGDPTDTQYF
TRBJ2-3	NA	TRBV9	CASSVQTGSLSTDTQYF
TRBJ1-5	NA	TRBV19	CASSIRGQPQHF
TRBJ1-1	NA	TRBV7-3	CASSLAAYPGPNTEAFF
TRBJ2-5	NA	TRBV5-1	CASSFPPGGVQETQYF
TRBJ2-2	NA	TRBV5-1	CASSFGLAGYANTGELFF
TRBJ1-1	NA	TRBV7-2	CASSLGGVPEAFF
TRBJ1-1	NA	TRBV28	CASSRIRDRDYSF
TRBJ2-7	NA	TRBV4-3	CASSQVFTSRDSQIILPSEQYF